This T cell receptor (beta chain) comes out of a study of post-analysis software for immune sequencing data. Libraries were made from TCR beta cDNA, and they carried unique molecular identifiers. TCRdb reprocessed the PCR reads via MiXCR and lists one record per CDR3 protein. The table includes around 260,000 distinct CDR3 sequences, 36% detected once. Findings and limits, study-wide: Five TRBV segments, including TRBV5-6, TRBV5-1 and TRBV20-1, were more frequent in patients than controls.

J lost 4 bases, V lost 4 bases, and 9 bases had no gene match. The CDR3 has 16 amino acids. From germline, CDR1 is PRHDT and CDR2 FYEKMQ (reference sequence). This clonotype was picked up a small number of times. Its specificity is unknown. This chain uses TRBV13 with TRBJ1-3; 8 bases match TRBD1. The clonotype was recovered from a girl between 5 and 17 years old with multiple sclerosis. The sequenced sample consisted of blood. CDR3 coding DNA: TGTGCCAGCAGCTCACTCGACAGGGGAAGGGGAAACACCATATATTTT. It translates to CASSSLDRGRGNTIYF. The entire variable domain, with the rest obtained from reference TRBV13 and TRBJ1-3, is as follows: AAGVIQSPRHLIKEKRETATLKCYPIPRHDTVYWYQQGPGQDPQFLISFYEKMQSDKGSIPDRFSAQQFSDYHSELNMSSLELGDSALYFCASSSLDRGRGNTIYFGEGSWLTVV.